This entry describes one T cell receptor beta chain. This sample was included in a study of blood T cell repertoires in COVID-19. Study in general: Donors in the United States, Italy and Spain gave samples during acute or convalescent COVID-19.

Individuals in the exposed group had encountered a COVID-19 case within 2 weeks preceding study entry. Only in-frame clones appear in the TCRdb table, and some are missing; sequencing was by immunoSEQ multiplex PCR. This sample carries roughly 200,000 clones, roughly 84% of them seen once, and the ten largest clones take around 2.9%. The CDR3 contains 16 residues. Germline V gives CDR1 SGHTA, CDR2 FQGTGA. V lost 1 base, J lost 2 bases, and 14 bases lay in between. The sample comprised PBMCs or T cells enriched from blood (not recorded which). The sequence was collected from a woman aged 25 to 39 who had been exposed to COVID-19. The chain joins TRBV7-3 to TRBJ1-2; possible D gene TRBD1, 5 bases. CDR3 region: CASSLIGGAPNYGYTF. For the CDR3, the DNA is TGTGCCAGCAGCTTAATAGGTGGGGCACCCAACTATGGCTACACCTTC.